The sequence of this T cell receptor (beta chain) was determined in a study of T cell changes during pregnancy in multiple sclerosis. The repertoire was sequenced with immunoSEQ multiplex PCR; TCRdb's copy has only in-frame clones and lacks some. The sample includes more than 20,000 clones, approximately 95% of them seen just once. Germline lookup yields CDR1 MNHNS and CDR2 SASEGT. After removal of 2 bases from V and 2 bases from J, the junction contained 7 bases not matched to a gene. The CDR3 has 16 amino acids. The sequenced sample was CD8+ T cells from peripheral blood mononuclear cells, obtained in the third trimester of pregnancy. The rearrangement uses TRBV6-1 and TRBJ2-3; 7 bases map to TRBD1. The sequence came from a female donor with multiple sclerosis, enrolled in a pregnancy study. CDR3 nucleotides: TGTGCCAGCAGTGAAAGGAAGGGGGCTGCCACAGATACGCAGTATTTT. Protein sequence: CASSERKGAATDTQYF.